This T cell receptor (beta chain) originates from a study of shared clonotypes between healthy human individuals. Overall study results and limits: Rarefaction revealed incomplete sorted-subset sequencing despite large depth.

Germline V gives CDR1 MNHNS, CDR2 SASEGT. The CDR3 has 16 residues. Trimming cost V 4 bases and J 0 bases, with 13 bases left between them. As regards this clone: Its target is not known.

A split of CD4+ cells into CD45RA+ naive and CD45RA-negative memory subsets was performed. This was a deep-level run. Profiling relied on immunoSEQ multiplex PCR, and the TCRdb table lists in-frame clones only, not all of them. The sample holds 1,500,000 or so clones, 98% to 99% seen once. The TCR sequence derives from a man aged 25-45 years in good health. The sample taken for sequencing was naive CD4+ T cells sorted from blood. Subset described: CD45RA+ positively selected. This chain joins TRBV6-1 and TRBJ2-1; D possibly corresponds to TRBD2 (6 bases). The CDR3 is CASSARLVGSYNEQFF. The CDR3 DNA reads as TGTGCCAGCAGTGCGCGACTAGTAGGCTCCTACAATGAGCAGTTCTTC.